This T cell receptor beta chain was captured in a study of response to subunit inactivated influenza vaccine (dated by TCRdb to the late 2010s). Regarding the study in general: Deep quantitative T cell receptor repertoire profiling was used in the study to track responses to a trivalent subunit inactivated influenza vaccine. What the authors observed across the whole study: The authors proposed that each seasonal influenza vaccination may bring in only a limited number of new T cells.

In the case of this clonotype: The specificity of this receptor is unknown. Per-nucleotide qualities are absent, and no much larger clonotype sits a single base away.

To prepare the library, RT-PCR was applied. TCRdb lists the instrument as Illumina HiSeq 2500. TCRdb ran its own pipeline on the public reads, namely fastp trimming at Q25 and MiXCR clone calling, and kept in-frame beta chains. Rows are unified per CDR3 protein, each entry keeping the most common DNA and genes. The sample data list 150,000 to 200,000 distinct CDR3 sequences, and more than 10% of these were observed just once. The ten top clones hold over 25% of the sample. These same data were also listed under a study on T cells expressing NK-cell markers. Taken from the second paper: TCR beta cDNA libraries were prepared using 5'RACE template switching, which introduced a universal primer site and unique molecular identifiers. Three sorted T-cell subsets (CD3+CD56+NKG2C+, CD3+CD56+NKG2C- and CD3+CD56-NKG2C+) from 7 to 9 donors had their TCR beta-chain repertoires profiled. Among the eight sequenced donors, only one was HCMV-seronegative, while the other seven were HCMV-seropositive. To restrict sorting to alphabetaTCR-expressing T cells, an anti-gammadeltaTCR antibody was added in several experiments. In 6 or 7 donors, the dominant CD3+CD56+NKG2C+ clonotypes ranked among the top 10 CD8+ clonotypes, making up 1.0-7.0% of CD8+ T cells. Those dominant clonotypes were again the most abundant among CD3+CD56-NKG2C+ cells in a handful of donors, at roughly 25-60.1%. It remained unclear whether the expanded NKG2C-expressing T cell clones were specific for HCMV antigens. All eight donors whose samples were sequenced were randomly selected healthy volunteers, three of them men and five women. To determine HCMV serostatus, a commercial ELISA kit was used to detect HCMV-specific IgG in serum. Peripheral blood mononuclear cells were isolated from blood by Ficoll density gradient centrifugation. Magnetic immunoseparation with Miltenyi isolation kits was used to isolate CD4+ and CD8+ T cells from PBMC. Priming for cDNA synthesis came from the TCR beta constant segment, and two successive PCR amplification steps followed. Sequencing of the libraries produced 2 x 150 bp reads on Illumina HiSeq 2000/2500, MiSeq or NextSeq. MIGEC was used to demultiplex reads and group the reads by UMI, and MiTCR was used to assemble and quantify clonotypes. To remove erroneous sequences, TCR cDNA sequences were retained only when supported by two or more reads. The tcR package was used for downstream repertoire analysis, and clonotypes were matched across fractions by CDR3 nucleotide sequence plus V segment. VDJmatch was used to annotate antigen specificity against VDJdb, with one amino acid substitution in CDR3 allowed.

Sequenced material: CD8+ T cells sorted from PBMCs, taken roughly 12 days after vaccination. This TCR was sampled from a man in his fifties or sixties who received an inactivated influenza vaccine. Donor details come from another sample of the same person, matched by shared clones.

The DNA is as follows: TGTGCCAGCTCACCCTACAGGGGACGCGAGCAGTTCTTC. Its amino acids are CASSPYRGREQFF. The rearranged chain carries TRBV18 and TRBJ2-1; 7 bases in the junction line up with TRBD1. Germline trimming amounts to 3 bases on V and 10 bases on J, with 6 as the count of junction bases outside the gene matches. Reading from cysteine to phenylalanine, the CDR3 counts 13 amino acids. Only the CDR3 part of the read is kept: 39 bases, read in frame from the first base. From a lookup of the germline V gene, CDR1 and CDR2 are KGHSH and LQKENI.